The rows below give T cell receptor beta chains drawn from one sample of a study of blood T cell repertoires in COVID-19. Profiled with immunoSEQ multiplex PCR; TCRdb holds only in-frame clones, not every one. This table holds about 380,000 clones, more than 75% found once. The source material was PBMCs or T cells enriched from blood (not recorded which). These receptors were taken from a woman aged 18-29 years who had recovered from COVID-19. Both conserved end residues are part of each CDR3. D genes are given only for firm matches. Clone size is stated in some rows and not others, as once, few, many or a class when expanded.

v_gene	d_gene	j_gene	abundance	CDR3aa	CDR3nt
TRBV4-1	NA	TRBJ2-2	NA	CASSQGRSANTGELFF	TGCGCCAGCAGCCAAGGCCGGAGCGCGAACACCGGGGAGCTGTTTTTT
TRBV29-1	NA	TRBJ1-1	NA	CEITAGARTEAFF	TGCGAAATAACGGCAGGGGCCAGGACTGAAGCTTTCTTT
TRBV7-2	NA	TRBJ2-1	NA	CASSLHWAISYNEQFF	TGTGCCAGCAGCTTGCACTGGGCCATCTCCTACAATGAGCAGTTCTTC
TRBV7-9	NA	TRBJ2-5	NA	CASSLVGSKETQYF	TGTGCCAGCAGCTTAGTGGGGAGCAAAGAGACCCAGTACTTC
TRBV2	TRBD1	TRBJ1-2	NA	CASRATGGAYGYTF	TGTGCCAGCAGGGCCACAGGGGGCGCCTATGGCTACACCTTC
TRBV6-5	NA	TRBJ1-6	NA	CASHGSKNSPLHF	TGTGCCAGCCACGGGAGTAAAAATTCACCCCTCCACTTT
TRBV19	NA	TRBJ1-1	NA	CASTGRGKRNMNTEAFF	TGTGCCAGTACTGGCAGGGGAAAGCGTAATATGAACACTGAAGCTTTCTTT
TRBV2	TRBD1	TRBJ1-4	once	CASSNIRTGTEKLFF	TGTGCCAGCAGCAATATCCGGACAGGGACGGAAAAACTGTTTTTT
TRBV29-1	TRBD1	TRBJ1-6	NA	CSVSGTGDNSPLHF	TGCAGCGTTTCCGGGACAGGGGATAATTCACCCCTCCACTTT
TRBV2	NA	TRBJ1-5	NA	CASSVSSNQPQHF	TGTGCCAGCAGTGTTAGTAGCAATCAGCCCCAGCATTTT
TRBV7-2	TRBD1	TRBJ1-1	NA	CASSPNRGRANTEAFF	TGTGCCAGCAGCCCCAACAGGGGACGGGCGAACACTGAAGCTTTCTTT
TRBV7-2	TRBD2	TRBJ2-7	NA	CASSLTAGVMDEQYF	TGTGCCAGCAGCTTAACAGCGGGGGTGATGGACGAGCAGTACTTC
TRBV9	TRBD2	TRBJ2-1	NA	CASSVAGGLSHEQFF	TGTGCCAGCAGCGTAGCGGGGGGGCTAAGCCATGAGCAGTTCTTC
TRBV27	NA	TRBJ1-5	once	CASRKMGTSYSNQPQHF	TGTGCCAGCAGGAAGATGGGGACATCTTATAGCAATCAGCCCCAGCATTTT
TRBV6-5	NA	TRBJ2-7	NA	CASSYDAQALYEQYF	TGTGCCAGCAGTTACGATGCGCAGGCCCTCTACGAGCAGTACTTC
TRBV6-5	NA	TRBJ2-2	NA	CASSYYGADTGELFF	TGTGCCAGCAGTTACTATGGGGCAGACACCGGGGAGCTGTTTTTT
TRBV9	NA	TRBJ2-7	NA	CASSFRASHDYEQYF	TGTGCCAGCAGCTTCAGGGCCAGCCACGACTACGAGCAGTACTTC
TRBV27	TRBD1	TRBJ2-7	NA	CASSSRQGVHEQYF	TGTGCCAGCAGTTCGCGACAGGGGGTCCACGAGCAGTACTTC
TRBV27	NA	TRBJ1-1	NA	CASSPTLNTEAFF	TGTGCCAGCAGTCCCACATTGAACACTGAAGCTTTCTTT
TRBV10-3	NA	TRBJ1-1	once	CAISESPGRGEAFF	TGTGCCATCAGTGAGTCCCCCGGGAGGGGCGAAGCTTTCTTT
TRBV6-2/TRBV6-3	NA	TRBJ2-7	NA	CASSQQGHSYEQYF	TGTGCCAGCAGTCAACAGGGACACTCCTACGAGCAGTACTTC
TRBV12-3/TRBV12-4	TRBD1	TRBJ1-5	NA	CASSTDRGQPQHF	TGTGCCAGCAGTACGGACAGGGGCCAGCCCCAGCATTTT
TRBV4-2	NA	TRBJ2-2	NA	CASSPGTGELFF	TGTGCCAGCAGCCCCGGTACCGGGGAGCTGTTTTTT
TRBV6-5	NA	TRBJ2-7	once	CASSSTDIYEQYF	TGTGCCAGCAGCTCTACTGACATCTACGAGCAGTACTTC
TRBV5-6	NA	TRBJ1-1	NA	CASRPRSWYTEAFF	TGTGCCAGCAGGCCTCGGTCCTGGTACACTGAAGCTTTCTTT
TRBV7-2	TRBD1	TRBJ1-1	NA	CASSFRTGKGNTEAFF	TGTGCCAGCAGCTTCCGGACAGGGAAAGGGAACACTGAAGCTTTCTTT
TRBV7-2	NA	TRBJ1-1	NA	CASSPRTGNTEAFF	TGTGCCAGCAGCCCACGAACAGGGAACACTGAAGCTTTCTTT
TRBV7-9	NA	TRBJ1-1	NA	CASSSLGDTEAFF	TGTGCCAGCAGCTCTCTGGGCGACACTGAAGCTTTCTTT
TRBV30	NA	TRBJ1-2	NA	CAWSREAGGYTF	TGTGCCTGGAGTCGGGAAGCAGGTGGCTACACCTTC
TRBV4-2	NA	TRBJ2-7	NA	CASSQGPGYEQYF	TGTGCCAGCAGCCAAGGTCCCGGTTACGAGCAGTACTTC
TRBV7-2	NA	TRBJ2-6	NA	CASSVDISTGANVLTF	TGTGCCAGCAGCGTCGACATCTCAACTGGGGCCAACGTCCTGACTTTC
TRBV4-1	TRBD2	TRBJ2-5	NA	CASGKLAGVETQYF	TGCGCCAGCGGTAAACTAGCGGGGGTAGAGACCCAGTACTTC
TRBV7-3	NA	TRBJ1-2	NA	CASSSQGSNYGYTF	TGTGCCAGCAGCTCTCAGGGGTCTAACTATGGCTACACCTTC
TRBV10-2	TRBD1	TRBJ2-3	once	CASGQGPTTDTQYF	TGCGCCAGCGGACAGGGGCCGACCACAGATACGCAGTATTTT
TRBV7-8	NA	TRBJ2-3	NA	CASSSKNTGYSTDTQYF	TGTGCCAGCAGCTCGAAAAACACAGGGTATAGCACAGATACGCAGTATTTT
TRBV4-1	NA	TRBJ2-2	NA	CASSHLAGEGTGELFF	TGCGCCAGCAGCCATCTTGCAGGGGAGGGCACCGGGGAGCTGTTTTTT
TRBV5-1	NA	TRBJ2-3	NA	CASSFPRFGASDTQYF	TGCGCCAGCAGCTTCCCTCGGTTTGGGGCCTCGGATACGCAGTATTTT
TRBV5-1	NA	TRBJ1-2	NA	CASAGANYGYTF	TGCGCCAGCGCAGGGGCTAACTATGGCTACACCTTC
TRBV7-3	TRBD1	TRBJ1-1	NA	CASSSRQGDEAFF	TGTGCCAGCAGCTCGCGACAGGGTGATGAAGCTTTCTTT
TRBV7-6	NA	TRBJ1-2	NA	CASSHRDTTNYGYTF	TGTGCCAGCAGCCACCGGGACACTACTAACTATGGCTACACCTTC
TRBV29-1	TRBD2	TRBJ2-7	NA	CSVTSGGAYEQYF	TGCAGCGTCACTAGCGGGGGGGCCTACGAGCAGTACTTC
TRBV7-8	NA	TRBJ2-7	NA	CASSSDSWEQYF	TGTGCCAGCAGCTCCGACAGCTGGGAGCAGTACTTC